A single sample gave rise to the 5 T cell receptor beta chains below, sequenced in a study of shared clonotypes between healthy human individuals. TCRdb's table, derived via immunoSEQ multiplex PCR, lists solely in-frame clones and lacks some. The repertoire holds approximately 1.5 million clones, with 98% as singletons. Sequenced input: naive CD4+ T cells sorted from blood. Stated subset: CD45RA+ positively selected. These receptors were collected from a man younger than 45 in good health.

The chain has TRBV6-6 and TRBJ1-2, with 7 nucleotides matching TRBD1. V lost 6 bases to trimming and J lost 2 bases; unmatched junction nucleotides: 6. The CDR3 has 14 amino acids. Germline V gene lookup returns CDR1 MNHNY and CDR2 SVGAGI (reference sequence). This CDR3 reads CASSPRTGNYGYTF. DNA for the CDR3: TGTGCCAGCAGCCCTAGGACAGGAAACTATGGCTACACCTTC.

The V call is TRBV5-1, the J call TRBJ2-1, with D possibly being TRBD1 (5 bases). This CDR3 comprises 14 residues. The germline CDR1 and CDR2 sequences are SGHRS and YFSETQ. V was pared by 0 bases and J by 7 bases, with 11 bases between. In nucleotides, the CDR3 is TGCGCCAGCAGCTTGGGATGGGGCCAAAATGAGCAGTTCTTC. Protein sequence: CASSLGWGQNEQFF.

This clone was found once. V is TRBV15 and J is TRBJ1-5; D remains unclear. The CDR3 consists of 18 residues. Germline lookup yields CDR1 LNHNV and CDR2 YYDKDF (reference sequence). V was pared by 3 bases and J by 0 bases, with 18 bases between. The CDR3 DNA follows: TGTGCCACCAGCAGCCAGCTACGTAGCCCCCTTAGCAATCAGCCCCAGCATTTT. This sequence encodes CATSSQLRSPLSNQPQHF.

This sequence joins TRBV10-1 and TRBJ1-5; D is perhaps TRBD1 (5 bases). The CDR3 spans 14 residues. CDR1 WNHNN and CDR2 SYGVQD come from the germline V gene (reference sequence). V lost 6 bases, J lost 6 bases, and 15 bases lay in between. For the CDR3, the DNA is TGCGCCAGCAGACCGGGGCGCGGGCCTCAGCCCCAGCATTTT. Translation gives CASRPGRGPQPQHF.

The gene calls are TRBV5-4 and TRBJ2-7; no reliable D call. The ends were cut back, 0 bases at V and 2 bases at J, with 12 bases in the middle. Germline assignment: CDR1 SGHNT and CDR2 YYREEE (reference sequence). The CDR3 sequence is 15 residues long. The CDR3 spells CASSLVIGPTYEQYF. The CDR3 coding sequence is TGTGCCAGCAGCTTGGTTATCGGCCCTACCTACGAGCAGTACTTC.